The T cell receptor (beta chain) described here comes from a study of OX40 agonist ivuxolimab in advanced cancers. Using immunoSEQ multiplex PCR, the repertoire was profiled, and TCRdb retains in-frame clones only, with some absent. Here the sample spans 75,000 to 95,000 clones, over 80% being singletons. This CDR3 is 15 amino acids long. Germline CDR1 MNHNS, CDR2 SASEGT. With V trimmed by 6 bases and J by 4 bases, 8 bases remained unmatched. This receptor was taken from an adult with an advanced solid tumor such as melanoma, head and neck, liver or kidney cancer. The chain recombines TRBV6-1 with TRBJ2-7, with 11 bases that match TRBD2. Sample: CD4+ or CD8+ T cells sorted from blood, taken in a trial of the OX40 agonist ivuxolimab. The CDR3 region is CASRSTSGSAYEQYF. The CDR3 DNA is TGTGCCAGCAGGAGCACTAGCGGGAGTGCGTACGAGCAGTACTTC.